The rows below give T cell receptor beta chains drawn from one sample of a study of blood T cells in healthy people across ages. TCRdb redid the calling of the 5' RACE reads with MiXCR, one entry per CDR3 protein. The data hold 700,000 to 900,000 distinct CDR3 sequences, with around 25% observed a single time. These data are also associated with another study on T cells of mothers and their children.

The sequencing sample was made of blood. The receptors stem from a boy younger than 18 in good health. Each CDR3 is given with its conserved first and last residue. A D gene is named only where the DNA matches it firmly. Size is omitted from some rows. Given values are once, few, many or a class for expanded clones.

D gene,clone size,V gene,J gene,CDR3 protein
TRBD1,few,TRBV12-3/TRBV12-4,TRBJ2-7,CASRGSGTGPYEQYF
-,few,TRBV29-1,TRBJ2-3,CSGVNRADTQYF
-,-,TRBV5-1,-,CASSFLGRYEQFF
-,-,TRBV12-3/TRBV12-4,TRBJ1-6,CASSLGAGKVEGSPLHF
TRBD1,-,TRBV6-5,TRBJ1-2,CASSYSNFGQGSYGYTF
-,-,TRBV20-1,-,CSARGHLSYEQYF
-,few,TRBV12-3/TRBV12-4,TRBJ2-5,CASSLSQGISQETQYF
TRBD1,few,TRBV20-1,TRBJ1-2,CSARDSDNYGYTF
TRBD1,-,TRBV5-1,TRBJ1-4,CASSTNQQGTYEKLFF
-,few,TRBV25-1,-,CASSERRTSGETQYF
TRBD1,-,TRBV19,TRBJ1-2,CASGQEYGYTF
TRBD1,-,TRBV15,TRBJ1-1,CATSSRQGLMNTEAFF
TRBD1,few,TRBV28,TRBJ1-1,CASSWGTGRGTEAFF
-,-,TRBV7-2,TRBJ2-7,CASTPGPRAYEQYF
-,few,TRBV5-1,TRBJ1-4,CASSLLPANEKLFF
-,-,TRBV12-3/TRBV12-4,-,CASSPGWVQFF
TRBD1,few,TRBV3-1,TRBJ2-3,CASSQDGTGTDTQYF
TRBD2,few,TRBV9,TRBJ2-5,CASSGLAGASQETQYF
TRBD1,-,TRBV13,-,CASSLKGQGGYEQYF
-,-,TRBV10-3,TRBJ1-5,CAIGRGINQPQHF
-,few,TRBV30,TRBJ1-2,CAWSPSYGYTF
-,-,TRBV18,-,CASSNQGQNYEQYF
-,-,TRBV28,TRBJ2-5,CAGSSGETQYF
TRBD1,few,TRBV12-3/TRBV12-4,TRBJ2-2,CASSLQGDGELFF
TRBD1,-,TRBV18,-,CASSRTTGEVYEQYF
TRBD2,few,TRBV11-2,TRBJ2-3,CASNPIAGTLPDTQYF
-,-,TRBV6-6,TRBJ1-1,CASSYSPGWTEAFF
TRBD1,few,TRBV19,TRBJ2-2,CATGQGYIGELFF